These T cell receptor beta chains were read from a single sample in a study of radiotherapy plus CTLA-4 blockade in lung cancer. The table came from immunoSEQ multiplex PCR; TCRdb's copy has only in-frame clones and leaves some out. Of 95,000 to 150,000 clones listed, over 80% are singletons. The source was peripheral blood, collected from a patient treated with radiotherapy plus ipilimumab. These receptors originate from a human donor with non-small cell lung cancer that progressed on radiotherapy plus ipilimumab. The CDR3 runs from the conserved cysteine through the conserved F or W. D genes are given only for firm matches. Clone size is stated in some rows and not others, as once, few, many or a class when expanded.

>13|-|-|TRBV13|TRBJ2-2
TGTGCCAGCGCGGGGACACGCACCGGGGAGCTGTTTTTT
CASAGTRTGELFF
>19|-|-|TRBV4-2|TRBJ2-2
TGTGCCAGCAGTCAAGACGACATAGATCGGACAGCTAACACCGGGGAGCTGTTTTTT
CASSQDDIDRTANTGELFF
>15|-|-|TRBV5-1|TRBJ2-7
TGCGCCAGCAGCTTGGGAGGTGGGATGGCCTACGAGCAGTACTTC
CASSLGGGMAYEQYF
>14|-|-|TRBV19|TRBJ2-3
TGTGCCAGTAGTATCTCTGGTGGCACAGATACGCAGTATTTT
CASSISGGTDTQYF
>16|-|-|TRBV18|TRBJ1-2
TGTGCCAGCTCACCCCAACGGAGTCGACTATTCTATGGCTACACCTTC
CASSPQRSRLFYGYTF
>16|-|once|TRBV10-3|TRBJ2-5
TGTGCCATCAGTGAGAGGGGGACTTTCACCCAAGAGACCCAGTACTTC
CAISERGTFTQETQYF
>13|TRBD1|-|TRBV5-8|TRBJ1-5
TGTGCCAGCAGCCCAGGGGGGAGTCAGCCCCAGCATTTT
CASSPGGSQPQHF
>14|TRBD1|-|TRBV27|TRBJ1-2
TGTGCCAGCAGCCTGGACAGGGTATCACGTGGCTACACCTTC
CASSLDRVSRGYTF
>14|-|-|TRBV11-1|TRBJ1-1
TGTGCCAGCAGCTTAGACAGGGCGTCCACTGAAGCTTTCTTT
CASSLDRASTEAFF
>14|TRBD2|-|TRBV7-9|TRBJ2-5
TGTGCCAGCAGCTTAGTTAGCGGGGGAGAGACCCAGTACTTC
CASSLVSGGETQYF
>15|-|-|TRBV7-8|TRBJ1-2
TGTGCCAGCAGCCCTGGGGGGAATTGGAACTATGGCTACACCTTC
CASSPGGNWNYGYTF
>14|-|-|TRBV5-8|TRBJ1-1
TGTGCCAGCAGCTTGGGGCTCCCCGGCACTGAAGCTTTCTTT
CASSLGLPGTEAFF
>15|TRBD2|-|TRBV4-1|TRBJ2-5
TGCGCCAGCAGCCCCCGCTGGGGGGGAGGGGAGACCCAGTACTTC
CASSPRWGGGETQYF
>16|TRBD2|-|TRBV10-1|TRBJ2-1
TGCGCCAGCAGTGAGATGGCGGGGGGCCCCTACAATGAGCAGTTCTTC
CASSEMAGGPYNEQFF
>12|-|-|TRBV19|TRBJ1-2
TGTGCCAGCCACCAGTGGGGTTATGGCTACACCTTC
CASHQWGYGYTF
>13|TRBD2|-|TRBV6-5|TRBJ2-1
TGTGCCAGCAGTCTAGCGGGAGTTAATGAGCAGTTCTTC
CASSLAGVNEQFF
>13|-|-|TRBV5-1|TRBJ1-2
TGCGCCAGCAGCTACGGACGGGACTATGGCTACACCTTC
CASSYGRDYGYTF
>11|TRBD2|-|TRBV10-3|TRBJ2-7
TGTGCCGTCCGGGACTACTACGAGCAGTACTTC
CAVRDYYEQYF
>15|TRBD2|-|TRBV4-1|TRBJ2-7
TGCGCCAGCAGCTGGCGACTAGCGGGAGGAACCGAGCAGTACTTC
CASSWRLAGGTEQYF
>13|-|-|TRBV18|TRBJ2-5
TGTGCCAGCTCACCAGTTACCCAAGAGACCCAGTACTTC
CASSPVTQETQYF
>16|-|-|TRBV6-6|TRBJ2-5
TGTGCCAGCAGACTATCTAGGGTAGGTTTGGGAGAGACCCAGTACTTC
CASRLSRVGLGETQYF
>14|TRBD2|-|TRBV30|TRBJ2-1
TGTGCCTGGCGGTATAGCGGGAGTATCAATGAGCAGTTCTTC
CAWRYSGSINEQFF
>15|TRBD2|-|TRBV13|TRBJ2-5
TGTGCCAGCAGCCGCCGGACTAGCGGCCAAGAGACCCAGTACTTC
CASSRRTSGQETQYF
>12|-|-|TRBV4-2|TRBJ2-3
TGTGCCAGCAGCCAACACGCAGATACGCAGTATTTT
CASSQHADTQYF
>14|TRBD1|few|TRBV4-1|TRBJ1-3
TGCGCCAGCAGTATAGACAGGGCTGGAAACACCATATATTTT
CASSIDRAGNTIYF
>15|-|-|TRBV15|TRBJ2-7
TGTGCCACCAGCAGAGGCCGGCAGGGAGGCTACGAGCAGTACTTC
CATSRGRQGGYEQYF
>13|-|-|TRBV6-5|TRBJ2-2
TGTGCCAGCACCCGACGGAACACCGGGGAGCTGTTTTTT
CASTRRNTGELFF
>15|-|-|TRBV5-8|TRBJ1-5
TGTGCCAGCAGCTGGGGCAGGGGAGGAGGTCAGCCCCAGCATTTT
CASSWGRGGGQPQHF
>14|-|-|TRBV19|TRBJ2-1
TGTGCCAGTAGTACAAGGTCCACATACAATGAGCAGTTCTTC
CASSTRSTYNEQFF
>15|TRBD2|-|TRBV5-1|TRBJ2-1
TGCGCCAGCGGGCGGGAGGTAGGACGGTTGAATGAGCAGTTCTTC
CASGREVGRLNEQFF
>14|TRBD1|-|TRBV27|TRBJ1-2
TGTGCCAGCAGTTCTAGGGGGCCAAACTATGGCTACACCTTC
CASSSRGPNYGYTF
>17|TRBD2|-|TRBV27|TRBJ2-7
TGTGCCAGCAGTTCCGGGGTAGCGGGAGTCTTCCACCACGAGCAGTACTTC
CASSSGVAGVFHHEQYF
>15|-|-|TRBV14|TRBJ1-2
TGTGCCAGCAGTCCAAGTGGCGTGATCTATTATGGCTACACCTTC
CASSPSGVIYYGYTF
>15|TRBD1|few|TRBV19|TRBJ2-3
TGTGCCAGTAGTACCAGTCGACAGGGATCAGATACGCAGTATTTT
CASSTSRQGSDTQYF
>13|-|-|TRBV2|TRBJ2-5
TGTGCCAGCAACGTTCTGTTTCAAGAGACCCAGTACTTC
CASNVLFQETQYF
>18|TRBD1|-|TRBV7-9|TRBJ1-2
TGTGCCAGCAGCCTGGGGTTGCTGAAAAGGGGGCTAAGCTATGGCTACACCTTC
CASSLGLLKRGLSYGYTF
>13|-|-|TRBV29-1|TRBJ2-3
TGCAGCTTAGGGTATAGTGGCACAGATACGCAGTATTTT
CSLGYSGTDTQYF
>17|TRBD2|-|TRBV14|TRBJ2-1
TGTGCCAGCAGCCATGCCGGGACTAACTATTTCTACAATGAGCAGTTCTTC
CASSHAGTNYFYNEQFF
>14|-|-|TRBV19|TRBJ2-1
TGTGCCAGTATGGCGGGACAAGCCTACAATGAGCAGTTCTTC
CASMAGQAYNEQFF
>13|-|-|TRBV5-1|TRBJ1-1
TGCGCCAGCAGCTTGGGTGAGCGGACTGAAGCTTTCTTT
CASSLGERTEAFF
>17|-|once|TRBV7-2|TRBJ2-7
TGTGCCAGCAGCTTAGCGGGTCGGGCAGGGGCCCCCTACGAGCAGTACTTC
CASSLAGRAGAPYEQYF
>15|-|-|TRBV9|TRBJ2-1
TGTGCCAGCAGCGTAGGACCCGGCATAAGCGATGAGCAGTTCTTC
CASSVGPGISDEQFF
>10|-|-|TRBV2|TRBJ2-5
TGTGCCAGCAGTGAAGAGACCCAGTACTTC
CASSEETQYF
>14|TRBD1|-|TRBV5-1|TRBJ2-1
TGCGCCAGCAGAAGGACAGGGGGCGGAAATGAGCAGTTCTTC
CASRRTGGGNEQFF
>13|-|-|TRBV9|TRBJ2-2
TGTGCCAGCAGCGTAGCAACGCCCGGGGAGCTGTTTTTT
CASSVATPGELFF
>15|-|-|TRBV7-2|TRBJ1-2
TGTGCCAGCAGCACTGGACAGCGTGCTAACTATGGCTACACCTTC
CASSTGQRANYGYTF
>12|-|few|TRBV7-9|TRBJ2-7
TGTGCCAGCAGCCCCCAGGGAAGAGAGCAGTACTTC
CASSPQGREQYF
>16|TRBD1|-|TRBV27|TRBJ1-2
TGTGCCAGCAGTTCCCTTGGACAGGGCGTGGACTATGGCTACACCTTC
CASSSLGQGVDYGYTF